This is a list of T cell receptor beta chains from one sample in a study of T cell repertoires in cytomegalovirus infection. TCRdb recomputed calls from the reads with MiXCR, one row per CDR3 protein. The table has a few hundred thousand distinct CDR3 sequences, about 25% seen once. The antigens these receptors bind are not known. Sample: cultured PBMCs, taken from culture after CMV antigen stimulation. All receptors derive from a human donor in good health (CMV status not recorded). Some clones in this sample may be carry-over from other donors' samples. The CDR3 runs from the conserved cysteine through the conserved F or W. The order of the fields is clone size, V gene, D gene, J gene, CDR3 DNA, CDR3 protein. A D gene is named only where the DNA matches it firmly. For some rows the clone size is stated as once, few or many, or as a class when expanded; others skip it.

size: few; V: TRBV7-2; D: NA; J: TRBJ2-6; DNA: TGTGCCAGCAGCCCAAGGACAGAGACGAATTCAAGGGCCAACGTCCTGACTTTC; CDR3: CASSPRTETNSRANVLTF
size: NA; V: TRBV7-2; D: TRBD2; J: TRBJ2-1; DNA: TGTGCCAGCAGCTTTCGGACTAGCGGGAAATGGGAGCAGTTCTTC; CDR3: CASSFRTSGKWEQFF
size: NA; V: TRBV7-2; D: TRBD2; J: TRBJ2-5; DNA: TGTGCCAGCAGCCCCGAATTGGGAGTAGCGGGAGGGGGAGAGACCCAGTACTTC; CDR3: CASSPELGVAGGGETQYF
size: once; V: TRBV6-5; D: TRBD2; J: TRBJ2-1; DNA: TGTGCCCGCAGTTCCCTGATAGCGGGAGGGTCCTACAATGAGCAGTTCTTC; CDR3: CARSSLIAGGSYNEQFF
size: many; V: TRBV6-1; D: NA; J: TRBJ2-2; DNA: TGTGCCAGCAGAGTGTACAGGTCGAACACCGGGGAGCTGTTTTTT; CDR3: CASRVYRSNTGELFF
size: many; V: TRBV12-3/TRBV12-4; D: NA; J: TRBJ1-3; DNA: TGTGCCAGCAGTTTGAGAGCGAACACCATATATTTT; CDR3: CASSLRANTIYF
size: NA; V: TRBV29-1; D: NA; J: TRBJ1-1; DNA: TGCAGCGCCCAAGTCGGGGGCGCAGGGACTGAAGCTTTCTTT; CDR3: CSAQVGGAGTEAFF
size: few; V: TRBV19; D: NA; J: TRBJ2-5; DNA: TGTGCCAGTAGTATTGGGACGAGACTGGACCAAGAGACCCAGTACTTC; CDR3: CASSIGTRLDQETQYF
size: NA; V: TRBV20-1; D: TRBD1; J: TRBJ2-4; DNA: TGCAGTGCTAGAGGGACAGGGGATCTAGCCAAAAACATTCAGTACTTC; CDR3: CSARGTGDLAKNIQYF
size: NA; V: TRBV11-2; D: TRBD1; J: TRBJ2-1; DNA: TGTGCCAGCAGCTACGGACAGGGGATGAATGAGCAGTTCTTC; CDR3: CASSYGQGMNEQFF
size: NA; V: TRBV10-3; D: NA; J: TRBJ1-2; DNA: TGTGCCATAGACCGGGACAACAACTATGGCTACACCTTC; CDR3: CAIDRDNNYGYTF